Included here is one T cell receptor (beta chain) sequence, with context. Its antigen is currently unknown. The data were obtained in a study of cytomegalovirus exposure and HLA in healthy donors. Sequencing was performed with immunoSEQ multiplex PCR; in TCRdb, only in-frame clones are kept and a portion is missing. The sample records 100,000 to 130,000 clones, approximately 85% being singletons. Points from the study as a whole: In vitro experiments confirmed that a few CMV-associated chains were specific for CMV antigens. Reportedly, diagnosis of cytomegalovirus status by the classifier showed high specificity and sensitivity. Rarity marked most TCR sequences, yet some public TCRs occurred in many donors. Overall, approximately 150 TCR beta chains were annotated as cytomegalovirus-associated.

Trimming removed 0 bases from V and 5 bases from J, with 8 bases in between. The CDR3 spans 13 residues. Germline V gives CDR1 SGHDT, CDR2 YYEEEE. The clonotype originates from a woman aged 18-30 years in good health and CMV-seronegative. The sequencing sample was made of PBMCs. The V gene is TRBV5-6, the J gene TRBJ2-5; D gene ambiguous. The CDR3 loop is CASSLAHSETQYF. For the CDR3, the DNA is TGTGCCAGCAGCTTGGCCCATTCCGAGACCCAGTACTTC.